This T cell receptor beta chain was sequenced in a study of cytomegalovirus exposure and HLA in healthy donors (dated by TCRdb to about 2017). Broadly, across the study: An earlier analysis of several hundred of the donors reported 250 to 350 Gb of sequence data and 120 million or so unique TCR beta sequences from roughly 180 million T cells. The aim of the study was to test whether cataloging public T cell receptors could identify signatures of past pathogen exposure. A later genetic analysis took genome-wide SNP genotypes for about three fifths of the 666 donors and used that subset as a discovery cohort. In an earlier analysis of roughly 600 of the donors, high-throughput TCR beta sequencing was used to judge whether each TCR beta V gene segment behaved as functional or pseudogenic. Donor age, sex, ethnicity and CMV serostatus were compiled together with the repertoire data. Rather than using new phenotypic data, the later analysis identified candidate immune exposures from TCR beta sequences and from how often those sequences occurred across donors. All discovery cohort repertoires had been generated on a single sequencing platform. Four or five DR-DQ haplotypes were handled as single units for association and clustering, since linkage in the cohort was strong. The number of typed donors differed by locus: about 629-630 for A, B, C, DRB1 and DQB1; some 500 for DQA1; approximately 600 for DPA1; and around 470 for DPB1. Among the approximately 420 genotyped donors, around 81% belonged to the genetic ancestry cluster associated with self-reported Caucasian donors. To predict cytomegalovirus infection status, the study brought together high-throughput TCR immunosequencing, statistical association of individual TCRs with disease status, and machine learning. Among a few hundred genotyped donors of the cohort, an average of roughly 240,000 unique TCR beta nucleotide sequences were sequenced per donor, around 20% of them non-productive. A later analysis re-analyzed previously published TCR beta repertoires from 550 to 700 donors and added high-resolution HLA genotyping to study TCR occurrence patterns. Class I and class II HLA loci were covered by the typing at four-digit resolution. The study used immunosequencing to profile the T cell repertoires of several hundred subjects and linked those repertoires to cytomegalovirus serostatus. An early release covering approximately 600 HLA-typed donors comprised about 300 gigabases of sequencing data and some 79 million unique TCR sequences. A separate validation cohort of approximately 120 different subjects was used in addition to the roughly 670-subject first cohort.

Worth noting for this clone: Its antigen remains unidentified. No base-level quality is on record; no much larger clone is a single base apart.

The CDR3 contains 14 residues, cysteine and phenylalanine counted. The sequence is cut down to CDR3 DNA, 42 bases in frame from base 1. CDR1 SGHRS and CDR2 YFSETQ are derived from the germline V gene. For this chain, trimming is 0 bases at the V end and 4 bases at the J end, and the number of junction bases without a gene match is 2. Library preparation was by the immunoSEQ multiplex PCR assay. For the multiplex PCR, a mixture combining 60 forward primers for TCR Vbeta segments and 13 reverse primers for TCR Jbeta segments was used. A multiplex PCR assay on genomic DNA amplified the CDR3 region of rearranged TCR beta genes. The amplified TCR beta libraries were sequenced on the Illumina HiSeq System as 87-base-pair reads. The source study handled its data this way. Across the 700 or so repertoires, a later analysis counted 80 million or so unique TCR beta chains, some 11 million of which were shared by at least two donors. To remove PCR and sequencing errors, raw reads were error-corrected and collapsed into unique sequences using a nearest-neighbor algorithm that merged closely related sequences. V, D and J gene segments were assigned by aligning CDR3 sequences to IMGT reference sequences. For a sequence to be retained, at least a six-nucleotide match to both a V gene segment and a J gene segment was required. Rearrangements were called productive when the CDR3 lacked stop codons and stayed in frame with V and J; all others were non-productive. CDR3 was defined according to IMGT convention as the region running from the second conserved V-encoded cysteine to the conserved J-encoded phenylalanine. The earlier analysis of 587 of the donors excluded any sequence lacking an unambiguous match to a single V gene segment. An earlier analysis of 587 of the donors called V segments functional above 56.7% productive rearrangements and segregating when the between-donor standard deviation exceeded 5%. To diagnose cytomegalovirus status from the catalog of TCR beta chain sequences, a statistical classification framework was built. A later analysis assigned V and J genes by comparing TCR nucleotide sequences with IMGT/GENE-DB human TR gene sequences. Using the TCRdist pipeline, a later analysis assigned CDR3 sequences along with most-parsimonious VDJ recombination scenarios. In a later analysis, each TCR beta chain was defined by its CDR3 amino acid sequence together with its V-gene family, and reads lacking a unique V-gene family were excluded. To address suspected cross-contamination and a sequencing artifact, a later analysis removed a few hundred highly shared, low-generation-probability nucleotide sequences. In a later analysis, a clonal expansion index was calculated for each public chain from normalized within-repertoire ranks of inferred template counts. In a later analysis, generation probabilities were computed using a VDJ recombination model fitted to out-of-frame rearrangements, and the results were checked against IGoR. Hypergeometric tests were used in a later analysis to score TCR-TCR, TCR-HLA and TCR-CMV co-occurrence, with a repertoire-size bias correction applied to the TCR pairs. False discovery rates were estimated in a later analysis by permuting HLA or CMV assignments 20 times. A later analysis grouped co-occurring TCRs with DBSCAN, adding TCRdist sequence similarity when clustering within HLA-allele-positive subsets. For co-occurrence clustering, repertoires with fewer than 30,000 or more than 120,000 public chains were excluded, along with roughly 5 repertoires with anomalous nucleotide sharing. Not all clones reach the TCRdb copy of this immuneACCESS table, which keeps in-frame sequences only. Checked studies attribute under half of the gap to unresolved V genes and leave the rest unexplained. V and J calls and clone size are those listed in that table; D and trimming were worked out from the DNA. A total of 250,000 to 300,000 clones appear in this sample, roughly 81% of them only once. The ten largest account for about 2% of the sample.

The cohort comprised hundreds of healthy bone marrow donors. All cohort members were sampled while nominally healthy, although unrecorded immune exposures were likely present. The donor tested CMV seropositive, placing the donor among the roughly 300 seropositive members of the cohort. A peripheral blood sample was provided by each donor, and peripheral blood mononuclear cells were used for TCR beta sequencing. The Qiagen DNeasy Blood Extraction Kit was used to extract genomic DNA from the blood cell samples. Overall results and qualifications from the work: The presence/absence analyses assumed that sequencing depth was roughly uniform across donors, and that assumption may not be true. In an earlier analysis of a few hundred of the donors, most TCR beta V segments were observed in productive rearrangements about 87% or about 30% of the time, broadly matching IMGT annotations. In a later analysis, most CMV-associated TCR beta chains were found to appear HLA-restricted, with HLA associations seemingly driven largely by CMV exposure. According to a later genetic analysis, donors in an Asian-associated ancestry cluster had fewer N-insertions in productive TCRs than the approximately 630-donor mean. The authors suggested that the approach could potentially be generalized to other disease states and immunological phenotypes. The cohort was sequenced for TCR beta chains only, and without alpha or paired-chain data the features that could be detected were limited. The classifier was reported to diagnose cytomegalovirus status with high specificity and sensitivity in both the original cohort and the validation cohort. CMV serostatus was the only immune exposure information available for the cohort. A later analysis reported that several top co-occurrence clusters appeared linked to parvovirus B19, influenza, CMV and Epstein-Barr virus. When HLA alleles, especially DR and DQ, strongly co-occurred, attributing TCR associations to individual alleles was difficult. Correlated functional status among segregating V segments might reflect linkage disequilibrium, but an unknown experimental factor could not be ruled out. In a later analysis, the rate of TCR association differed among HLA loci, with DRB1 alleles having the most associated TCRs and HLA-C alleles having the fewest. Most TCR sequences were observed very rarely across donors, whereas some public TCRs were present in many individuals. The study gave a list of roughly 150 TCR beta chains associated with cytomegalovirus. A later analysis found that HLA-associated TCR beta chains were more clonally expanded and had lower generation probabilities than equally common non-associated chains. Some IMGT-functional V segments, including TRBV6-2 and TRBV6-3, could not be told apart with the 87-base-pair reads, so those segments were excluded. The sequencing pipeline was judged likely to have produced a cluster of highly shared sequence variants as a technical artifact. The earlier analysis of approximately 540 of the donors excluded roughly 17 rarely observed V segments, including chromosome 9 orphons, because counts were too low. Because some donors lacked HLA typing at each locus, the association tests relied only on the typed subset. In vitro tests confirmed that a few of the cytomegalovirus-associated TCR beta chains recognize cytomegalovirus antigens. An association between a missense DCLRE1C variant and V-gene and J-gene trimming of TCR beta chains was found in a later genetic analysis and replicated in an independent cohort. A further reported finding was that TCR beta sequences accurately predicted the HLA-A and HLA-B alleles for most subjects in the first cohort. In a later analysis, more than 15,000 TCR beta sequences were associated with specific HLA alleles at a false discovery rate of 0.05.

Sequenced material: PBMCs. This sequence uses TRBV5-1 and TRBJ2-7; 9 junctional bases match TRBD2. The receptor was isolated from a middle-aged woman in good health and CMV-seropositive. The nucleotide sequence reads as follows: TGCGCCAGCAGCTTGGGCGGGAGGGATTACGAGCAGTACTTC. Its protein product is CASSLGGRDYEQYF.